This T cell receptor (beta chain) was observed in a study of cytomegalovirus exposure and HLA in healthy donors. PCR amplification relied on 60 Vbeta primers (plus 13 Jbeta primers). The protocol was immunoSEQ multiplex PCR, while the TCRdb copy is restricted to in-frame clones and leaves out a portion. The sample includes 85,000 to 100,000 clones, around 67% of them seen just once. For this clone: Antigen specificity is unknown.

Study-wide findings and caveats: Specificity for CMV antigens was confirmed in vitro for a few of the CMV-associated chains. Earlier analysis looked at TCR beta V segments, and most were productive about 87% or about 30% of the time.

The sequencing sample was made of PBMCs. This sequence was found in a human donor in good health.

The CDR3 region is CASTPLAADQPQHF. The CDR3 coding sequence is TGTGCCAGCACCCCCTTAGCGGCAGATCAGCCCCAGCATTTT. This chain uses TRBV2 with TRBJ1-5; D ambiguous. This CDR3 is built from 14 residues. V shed 7 bases and J shed 5 bases, with 15 bases lying between them. Germline-derived CDR1 and CDR2 are SNHLY and FYNNEI. The full variable domain, rest sourced from reference TRBV2 and TRBJ1-5, is EPEVTQTPSHQVTQMGQEVILRCVPISNHLYFYWYRQILGQKVEFLVSFYNNEISEKSEIFDDQFSVERPDGSNFTLKIRSTKLEDSAMYFCASTPLAADQPQHFGDGTRLSIL.